Listed here are 18 T cell receptor beta chains from one sample, sequenced in a study of neoadjuvant anti-PD-1 for oral cavity cancer. The method was immunoSEQ multiplex PCR; TCRdb's version includes in-frame clones alone and lacks a portion of them. This sample has about 61,000 clones, with approximately 79% found just once. The material sequenced was PBMCs, taken before nivolumab (anti-PD-1) treatment. The receptor source for this set is a person aged 35 to 85 with oral cavity squamous cell carcinoma.

This clone occurred once. The rearrangement uses TRBV7-7 and TRBJ2-3, with TRBD2 matching over 8 bases. J gave up 4 bases and V 5 bases, and 2 bases lay outside the gene matches. The CDR3 extends over 13 amino acids. Per the germline V gene, CDR1 is SSHAT and CDR2 is FNYEAQ (reference sequence). The DNA for the CDR3 is TGTGCCAGCAGCCCGGGGGGGTCAGATACGCAGTATTTT. It yields the protein CASSPGGSDTQYF.

The gene calls are TRBV27 and TRBJ1-2; D call uncertain. The V end was cut by 0 bases, the J end by 9 bases, with 11 bases between. Germline CDR1 is MNHEY and CDR2 is SMNVEV (reference sequence). The CDR3 is 13 amino acids. CDR3 amino acids: CASSLSAGYSYTF. CDR3 nucleotides: TGTGCCAGCAGTTTATCAGCGGGATATAGCTACACCTTC.

CDR3 residues: CSAATGRLSFF. The CDR3 region has the DNA TGCAGTGCTGCCACGGGGAGGCTGTCTTTCTTT. The chain links TRBV20-1 to TRBJ1-1; no clear D. Germline V gives CDR1 DFQATT, CDR2 SNEGSKA (reference sequence). V lost 5 bases and J 12 bases, leaving 16 bases between the germline ends. CDR3 size: 11 residues.

The chain uses TRBV11-2 and TRBJ2-7, with D possibly being TRBD2 (7 bases). Germline CDR1 reads SGHAT; CDR2 reads FQNNGV. This CDR3 spans 14 amino acids. Between the trimmed V and J ends, which lost 1 base and 6 bases, there was a span of 13 bases. The CDR3 DNA follows: TGTGCCAGCAGCTTAGTGGGGGGGGCCGGCGAGCAGTACTTC. Its translation is CASSLVGGAGEQYF.

The chain combines TRBV29-1 with TRBJ2-1, with 7 bases lining up with TRBD2. In germline, CDR1 is SQVTM, CDR2 ANQGSEA. Trimming at V came to 7 bases and at J to 6 bases, leaving 9 bases not matched to a gene. The CDR3 loop spans 13 amino acids. CDR3 DNA: TGCAGCGCTGGGGGGAGGGTGTTCAATGAGCAGTTCTTC. This codes for CSAGGRVFNEQFF.

The chain uses TRBV5-4 and TRBJ2-3, with 13 nucleotides matching TRBD2. The germline gives CDR1 SGHNT, CDR2 YYREEE (reference sequence). The junction had 8 bases not matched to a gene; V was cut back by 4 bases and J by 6 bases. The CDR3 has 16 amino acids. This CDR3 reads CASSPVGLAGVDTQYF. In DNA, the CDR3 is TGTGCCAGCAGCCCGGTCGGACTAGCGGGAGTGGATACGCAGTATTTT.

The chain carries TRBV10-3 and TRBJ1-1, with a tentative D call TRBD1 (5 bases). Germline V CDR1 and CDR2: ENHRY, SYGVKD. CDR3 length equals 14 residues. Trimming left V 8 bases short and J 1 base short, with 14 bases between. CDR3 sequence: CAIRPVQENTEAFF. The CDR3, as DNA: TGTGCCATCCGCCCAGTACAGGAGAACACTGAAGCTTTCTTT.

The J gene is TRBJ1-4, the V gene TRBV10-3; D gene unclear. The length of the CDR3 is 13 residues. Trimming cost V 3 bases and J 4 bases, with 6 bases left between them. CDR1 ENHRY and CDR2 SYGVKD come from the germline V gene. CDR3 loop: CAISEGINEKLFF. The CDR3 bases are TGTGCCATCAGTGAAGGGATTAATGAAAAACTGTTTTTT.

The V and J genes are TRBV7-8 and TRBJ1-1, with D tentatively TRBD1 (5 bases). V was cut by 5 bases and J by 5 bases, with 24 bases left in between. The CDR3 runs to 17 residues. Per germline, CDR1 SGHVS and CDR2 FQNEAQ. As DNA, the CDR3 is TGTGCCAGCAGCCGATCCCGGGGGTGGGGGAGAGTGACTGAAGCTTTCTTT. Encoded protein: CASSRSRGWGRVTEAFF. The variable domain in full, with the rest retrieved from reference TRBV7-8 and TRBJ1-1, is GAGVSQSPRYKVAKRGQDVALRCDPISGHVSLFWYQQALGQGPEFLTYFQNEAQLDKSGLPSDRFFAERPEGSVSTLKIQRTQQEDSAVYLCASSRSRGWGRVTEAFFGQGTRLTVV.

V usage is TRBV2 and J usage is TRBJ1-2; no clear D gene. There are 14 residues in the CDR3. From germline, CDR1 is SNHLY and CDR2 FYNNEI. V was clipped by 1 base and J by 0 bases, with 6 bases between them. The CDR3 loop reads CASSEEAANYGYTF. The CDR3 bases are TGTGCCAGCAGTGAAGAGGCAGCTAACTATGGCTACACCTTC. Combining the CDR3 with reference TRBV2 and TRBJ1-2 gives the whole variable domain EPEVTQTPSHQVTQMGQEVILRCVPISNHLYFYWYRQILGQKVEFLVSFYNNEISEKSEIFDDQFSVERPDGSNFTLKIRSTKLEDSAMYFCASSEEAANYGYTFGSGTRLTVV.

This clone was detected only once. The chain has TRBV5-6 and TRBJ2-1, with 9 bases lining up with TRBD1. After removal of 3 bases from V and 15 bases from J, the junction contained 16 bases not matched to a gene. This CDR3 has 15 residues. Germline V CDR1 and CDR2: SGHDT, YYEEEE. The CDR3, as DNA: TGTGCCAGCAGCTACACTTCCGGGACAGGGTCTCTTCTGTTCTTC. It encodes CASSYTSGTGSLLFF.

V and J are TRBV18 and TRBJ1-6, with 7 bases that match TRBD1. CDR3 length: 14 amino acids. The V and J ends lost 4 bases and 5 bases, in that order; junction bases with no gene match: 2. CDR1 KGHSH and CDR2 LQKENI come from the germline V gene. The DNA for the CDR3 is TGTGCCAGCTCACGGGACAGTAATAATTCACCCCTCCACTTT. Amino acid sequence: CASSRDSNNSPLHF.

The J gene is TRBJ1-1, the V gene TRBV29-1; TRBD1 aligns across 7 bases. J lost 8 bases, V lost 8 bases, and 8 bases had no gene match. Germline loops: CDR1 SQVTM, CDR2 ANQGSEA. The CDR3 extends over 11 amino acids. The CDR3 DNA reads TGCAGCATGGGACAGCTCACCGAAGCTTTCTTT. This codes for CSMGQLTEAFF.

The chain has TRBV7-2 and TRBJ2-1; 10 positions agree with TRBD1. The CDR3 is 19 amino acids. Per germline, CDR1 SGHTA and CDR2 FQGNSA. Germline trimming cut 2 bases from V and 2 bases from J; bases unmatched to any gene: 12. CDR3 in amino acids: CASSLNRDRGVYAYNEQFF. CDR3 DNA: TGTGCCAGCAGCTTAAACCGGGACAGGGGCGTTTACGCCTACAATGAGCAGTTCTTC. The variable domain in full, with the rest retrieved from reference TRBV7-2 and TRBJ2-1, is GAGVSQSPSNKVTEKGKDVELRCDPISGHTALYWYRQSLGQGLEFLIYFQGNSAPDKSGLPSDRFSAERTGGSVSTLTIQRTQQEDSAVYLCASSLNRDRGVYAYNEQFFGPGTRLTVL.

This clone was picked up one time. The chain combines TRBV7-6 with TRBJ1-1; D is undetermined. CDR3 length: 13 amino acids. The ends were cut back, 3 bases at V and 3 bases at J, with 8 bases in the middle. The germline V gene encodes CDR1 SGHVS and CDR2 FNYEAQ. As DNA, the CDR3 is TGTGCCAGCAGCTTCCTCGGGGACACTGAAGCTTTCTTT. Translating it yields CASSFLGDTEAFF.

The table lists this clone with a few counts. CDR3 DNA sequence: TGCGCCAGCAGCTTTTGGGGACTAGCGGGGGCCCAATTCACAGATACGCAGTATTTT. Translating it yields CASSFWGLAGAQFTDTQYF. The genes are TRBV5-1 and TRBJ2-3; 14 bases map to TRBD2. Germline CDR1 is SGHRS and CDR2 is YFSETQ. This CDR3 is 19 amino acids long. J was trimmed by 2 bases and V by 2 bases; bases with no gene match: 10.

The chain carries TRBV30 and TRBJ2-7, with D unresolved. V lost 3 bases and J 1 base, leaving 13 bases between the germline ends. The CDR3 loop spans 14 amino acids. CDR1 and CDR2 (germline): GTSNPN, SVGIG (reference sequence). This CDR3 is CAWSVSQISYEQYF. CDR3 sequence (DNA): TGTGCCTGGAGCGTTTCCCAGATATCCTACGAGCAGTACTTC.

The sample holds one count of this clone. V gene TRBV10-2 combines with J gene TRBJ1-1; D not resolved. V lost 2 bases to trimming and J lost 0 bases, with 7 bases between them. CDR1 and CDR2 (germline): WSHSY, SAAADI. CDR3 length: 14 residues. In DNA, the CDR3 is TGCGCCAGCAGTGAGCCCGGGCTGAACACTGAAGCTTTCTTT. Amino acids: CASSEPGLNTEAFF.